The TCR beta chain described here comes from a study of cytomegalovirus exposure and HLA in healthy donors. Study results and caveats: In a later analysis, across HLA loci, associated TCR counts were highest for DRB1, lowest for HLA-C. Productive rates of about 90% or about 30% were seen for most TCR beta V segments in an earlier analysis.

Points on this clone: The antigen is not known.

Researchers ran the PCR with 60 Vbeta and 13 Jbeta primers. Data came from immunoSEQ multiplex PCR; TCRdb stores just in-frame clones and leaves some out. The data contain approximately 210,000 clones, 75% to 85% of them singletons. The CDR3 runs to 15 residues. V lost 5 bases to trimming and J lost 1 base, with 11 bases between them. Germline CDR1 is MGHRA and CDR2 is YSYEKL. Each of the donors was a healthy bone marrow donor. Donors were ostensibly healthy at sampling, although undocumented immune exposures were probable. J is TRBJ2-2 and V is TRBV4-1; the D gene is possibly TRBD1 (6 bases). This clonotype was obtained from a male donor in good health and CMV-seropositive. Sequenced material: PBMCs. CDR3 DNA: TGCGCCAGCAGCGGACAAGGGGGGAACACCGGGGAGCTGTTTTTT. It is translated as CASSGQGGNTGELFF.